This T cell receptor beta chain came from a study of Ad26.COV2.S vaccination and SARS-CoV-2 variants. Documented treatment: about 20 received Ad26.COV2.S at low or high dose, single or two shots; several received placebo; per-sample allocation not given. Sampling occurred on day 63 after the first vaccine or placebo injection. CDR1 MGHDK and CDR2 SYGVNS come from the germline V gene. CDR3 length: 13 amino acids. The germline V and J ends were trimmed by 4 bases and 4 bases, with 8 bases remaining between them. Profiling relied on immunoSEQ multiplex PCR, and the TCRdb table lists in-frame clones only, not all of them. The sample holds about 280,000 clones, 87% seen once.

The J gene is TRBJ1-5, the V gene TRBV25-1; a possible D gene is TRBD1 (5 bases). Material: peripheral blood, obtained in a trial of Ad26.COV2.S vaccine versus placebo. The clonotype was recovered from a person aged 18-65 years who received the Ad26.COV2.S COVID-19 vaccine or a placebo. CDR3 in DNA: TGTGCCAGCAGTGCGGGGGGAAATCAGCCCCAGCATTTT. It yields the protein CASSAGGNQPQHF.